This T cell receptor (beta chain) was identified during a study of OX40 agonist ivuxolimab in advanced cancers. Study-level information: Partial responses occurred in three patients (one hepatocellular carcinoma, two cutaneous melanoma).

On cycle 4 day 1 and cycle 7 day 1, as well as at baseline, blood was sampled. Here immunoSEQ multiplex PCR was the method, and the copy in TCRdb shows in-frame clones only, minus some. The sample contains tens of thousands of clones, about 80% of which appear only once. The length of the CDR3 is 13 residues. Germline V gene lookup returns CDR1 SGHDN and CDR2 FVKESK. Trimming took off 3 bases at V and 6 bases at J, with 10 bases between the two ends. Source: CD4+ or CD8+ T cells sorted from blood, taken in a trial of the OX40 agonist ivuxolimab. The gene calls are TRBV14 and TRBJ2-3; D remains unclear. The TCR sequence derives from an adult with an advanced solid tumor such as melanoma, head and neck, liver or kidney cancer. CDR3 loop: CASSHGGPDTQYF. The CDR3 region has the DNA TGTGCCAGCAGCCACGGTGGCCCCGATACGCAGTATTTT.